This TCR beta chain was found in a study of cytomegalovirus exposure and HLA in healthy donors. Study-level information: There were approximately 85 million unique TCRs (from HLA-typed donors) in an early data release.

This clone was seen a few times. Its antigen is unidentified. The CDR3 contains 11 residues. Germline V CDR1 and CDR2: DFQATT, SNEGSKA (reference sequence). Deletions cut 6 bases from V and 2 bases from J, with 8 bases between. Study-wide points: V- and J-gene trimming in TCR beta was tied to a missense DCLRE1C variant by an analysis performed later. Further analysis, carried out later, found HLA-associated TCR beta chains more clonally expanded than equally common other chains.

Vbeta (60) and Jbeta (13) primers were used in the PCR. Per the study methods: Around 10 million of the roughly 80 million unique TCR beta chains counted in a later analysis were shared. TCRdb keeps only in-frame clones here, not all; method: immunoSEQ multiplex PCR. That table is the source of V, J and clone size, and D and trimming were worked out from the DNA. The table lists around 130,000 clones, 75% to 90% of them singletons. The sequence derives from a middle-aged man in good health and CMV-seronegative. V usage is TRBV20-1 and J usage is TRBJ2-7; perhaps TRBD2 as D (5 bases). The material sequenced was PBMCs. Written as DNA, the CDR3 is TGCAGTGCAGGCGGGCCCTACGAGCAGTACTTC. Amino acids: CSAGGPYEQYF.